One and the same sample provided the 23 T cell receptor beta chains below, sequenced in a study of T cell repertoires in cytomegalovirus infection. What these receptors recognize is not known. TCRdb used MiXCR to reprocess the reads, holding one entry per CDR3 protein. Of some 38,000 distinct CDR3 sequences listed, just over 50% were seen once; the top ten hold 90%. The material was CD8+ T cells from cultured PBMCs, obtained from culture after CMV antigen stimulation. These receptors were obtained from a human donor in good health (CMV status not recorded). Some clones in this sample may be carry-over from other donors' samples.

This clonotype occurred many times. The chain carries TRBV5-6 and TRBJ1-1, with 7 nucleotides matching TRBD1. The trim removed 2 bases at V and 4 bases at J, leaving 8 bases unmatched. The CDR3 is 15 residues long. Germline values: CDR1 SGHDT, CDR2 YYEEEE. DNA of the CDR3: TGTGCCAGCAGCTTCATTACAGGGGTATTCACTGAAGCTTTCTTT. This translates into CASSFITGVFTEAFF.

The chain carries TRBV6-1 and TRBJ2-7, with 11 bases matching TRBD2. Germline V gene lookup returns CDR1 MNHNS and CDR2 SASEGT. This CDR3 spans 18 amino acids. Trimming took 5 bases from V and 0 from J; bases not matched to a gene: 12. The DNA of the CDR3 is TGTGCCAGCAGTCTCCGGGACCCAGGGACTAGCGGCTCCTACGAGCAGTACTTC. Amino acid sequence: CASSLRDPGTSGSYEQYF.

This chain connects TRBV6-5 to TRBJ2-1, with 7 bases identical to TRBD2. The V gene's germline CDR1 is MNHEY and CDR2 SVGAGI. Trimming at V came to 2 bases and at J to 3 bases, leaving 4 bases not matched to a gene. The CDR3 has 15 residues. DNA of the CDR3: TGTGCCAGCAGTTACGATCCTAGCGGCTACAATGAGCAGTTCTTC. It specifies CASSYDPSGYNEQFF.

The chain employs TRBV28 and TRBJ2-7, with D possibly TRBD1 on 6 matching bases. Per the germline V gene, CDR1 is MDHEN and CDR2 is SYDVKM. V lost 3 bases and J lost 7, with 19 bases in between. The CDR3 runs 15 residues. CDR3 nucleotide sequence: TGTGCCAGCAGTTTCCTTCAGGACAGTTTGTTAGAGCAGTACTTC. Its protein is CASSFLQDSLLEQYF.

This clonotype appeared many times. The V call is TRBV7-9, the J call TRBJ2-7; D ambiguous. In germline, CDR1 is SEHNR, CDR2 FQNEAQ (reference sequence). Between the trimmed V and J ends, which lost 7 bases and 1 base, there was a span of 20 bases. CDR3 size: 16 residues. The CDR3 spells CASIGRRKESSYEQYF. The CDR3 nucleotides read TGTGCCAGCATCGGCCGAAGGAAGGAGTCGTCCTACGAGCAGTACTTC.

The chain combines TRBV28 with TRBJ2-7; D may correspond to TRBD1 or TRBD2 (5 bases each). CDR1 is MDHEN, CDR2 SYDVKM, per germline. The CDR3 sequence is 16 residues long. Trimming took off 3 bases at V and 0 bases at J, with 15 bases between the two ends. The CDR3 here is CASSLGVQALSYEQYF. DNA of the CDR3: TGTGCCAGCAGTTTGGGGGTTCAGGCCCTCTCCTACGAGCAGTACTTC.

The genes are TRBV10-2 and TRBJ2-1; D unclear. This CDR3 is 14 amino acids long. CDR1 and CDR2 from the germline V gene are WSHSY and SAAADI. Trimming cost V 0 bases and J 5 bases, with 8 bases left between them. The CDR3 DNA reads as TGCGCCAGCAGTGAGTCGGGAAAGAACAATGAGCAGTTCTTC. Protein sequence: CASSESGKNNEQFF.

This clonotype was seen a handful of times. The CDR3 sequence: CASSQGAGTGLRETQYF. CDR3 bases: TGTGCCAGCAGCCAGGGAGCCGGGACAGGGTTAAGGGAGACCCAGTACTTC. J is TRBJ2-5 and V is TRBV14; 9 bases line up with TRBD1. There are 17 residues in the CDR3. From germline, CDR1 is SGHDN and CDR2 FVKESK. Trimming at V came to 3 bases and at J to 5 bases, leaving 13 bases not matched to a gene. The whole variable domain, remainder taken from reference TRBV14 and TRBJ2-5, is EAGVTQFPSHSVIEKGQTVTLRCDPISGHDNLYWYRRVMGKEIKFLLHFVKESKQDESGMPNNRFLAERTGGTYSTLKVQPAELEDSGVYFCASSQGAGTGLRETQYFGPGTRLLVL.

The chain couples TRBV24-1 to TRBJ2-3, with 8 bases aligning to TRBD2. This CDR3 contains 16 residues. With V trimmed by 1 base and J by 11 bases, 13 bases remained unmatched. Germline CDR1 KGHDR, CDR2 SFDVKD. CDR3 coding DNA: TGTGCCACCAGTGATTTCAACAGCGGGAGCGTTATTCGGCAGTATTTT. It encodes CATSDFNSGSVIRQYF.

The chain carries TRBV11-2 and TRBJ2-1; D remains ambiguous. This CDR3 contains 12 residues. V was clipped by 1 base and J by 7 bases, with 5 bases between them. Germline loops: CDR1 SGHAT, CDR2 FQNNGV. This CDR3 is CASSLVSNEQFF. For the CDR3, the DNA is TGTGCCAGCAGCTTAGTGTCTAATGAGCAGTTCTTC.

This chain connects TRBV11-2 to TRBJ1-1; a possible D gene is TRBD1 (5 bases). The V and J ends lost 4 bases and 7 bases respectively, with 16 bases between them. Germline-derived CDR1 and CDR2 are SGHAT and FQNNGV. CDR3 length: 14 amino acids. The CDR3 region is CASSSLGGGSEAFF. CDR3 nucleotide sequence: TGTGCCAGCAGCTCCCTCGGGGGGGGGAGTGAAGCTTTCTTT.

This clonotype was counted between two and nine times. This rearrangement joins TRBV19 to TRBJ2-2; the D is unclear. The germline CDR1 and CDR2 sequences are LNHDA and SQIVND (reference sequence). The germline V and J ends were trimmed by 7 bases and 1 base, with 13 bases remaining between them. The CDR3 is 15 amino acids. CDR3 bases: TGTGCCAGTACACCGTTTCTAAAGAACACCGGGGAGCTGTTTTTT. This encodes CASTPFLKNTGELFF.

This clonotype has just one count. The chain combines TRBV7-6 with TRBJ2-5, with D unclear. The germline V and J ends were trimmed by 1 base and 1 base, with 10 bases remaining between them. CDR1 SGHVS and CDR2 FNYEAQ come from the germline V gene. This CDR3 is built from 15 residues. This CDR3 is CASSLELGPQETQYF. For the CDR3, the DNA is TGTGCCAGCAGCTTAGAATTGGGCCCCCAAGAGACCCAGTACTTC.

CDR3 bases: TGTGCCAGCAGCTCGGGACCTGAAGGCTACACTGAAGCTTTCTTT. It encodes CASSSGPEGYTEAFF. The V and J genes are TRBV7-8 and TRBJ1-1, with a weak D call TRBD1 (5 bases). Germline CDR1 and CDR2: SGHVS and FQNEAQ. Trimming took off 4 bases at V and 3 bases at J, with 15 bases between the two ends. The CDR3 consists of 15 residues.

This clonotype was observed once. The chain uses TRBV20-1 and TRBJ2-1; 10 bases line up with TRBD2. Germline V CDR1 and CDR2: DFQATT, SNEGSKA (reference sequence). V lost 0 bases and J lost 7; bases outside the gene matches: 9. This CDR3 has 16 amino acids. CDR3 protein: CSARDWLAGDGNEQFF. In DNA form, the CDR3 reads TGCAGTGCTAGAGATTGGCTAGCGGGGGACGGGAATGAGCAGTTCTTC.

The V call is TRBV7-6, the J call TRBJ1-4; a weak D match, TRBD1 (6 bases). This CDR3 has 15 amino acids. Per the germline V gene, CDR1 is SGHVS and CDR2 is FNYEAQ. The germline V and J ends were trimmed by 5 bases and 5 bases, with 15 bases remaining between them. CDR3 region: CASSVRGQLNEKLFF. The CDR3 DNA is TGTGCCAGCAGCGTGCGAGGACAGTTAAATGAAAAACTGTTTTTT.

A few counts support this clonotype. V gene TRBV11-2 combines with J gene TRBJ2-5, with 8 bases lining up with TRBD2. This CDR3 has 15 residues. Germline CDR1 SGHAT, CDR2 FQNNGV. V shed 5 bases, J shed 3 bases, and the junction held 8 bases outside the gene matches. DNA of the CDR3: TGTGCCAGCAGCGTTGGGACTAGGGGAGAAGAGACCCAGTACTTC. This encodes CASSVGTRGEETQYF.

The gene calls are TRBV20-1 and TRBJ1-5, with 10 nucleotides matching TRBD1. The germline CDR1 and CDR2 sequences are DFQATT and SNEGSKA (reference sequence). The CDR3 is 16 amino acids. The V segment lost 1 base and the J segment 2 bases; nucleotides outside the gene matches: 5. Here the CDR3 reads CSARAMTGGGNQPQHF. CDR3 coding DNA: TGCAGTGCTAGAGCCATGACAGGGGGCGGCAATCAGCCCCAGCATTTT.

This clonotype has just a few counts. V and J are TRBV7-6 and TRBJ2-7; D gene uncertain. Germline V gene lookup returns CDR1 SGHVS and CDR2 FNYEAQ. V lost 1 base, J lost 2 bases, and 9 bases lay in between. This CDR3 is built from 14 residues. DNA for the CDR3: TGTGCCAGCAGCTTAGATCCTGAAACCTACGAGCAGTACTTC. Its translation is CASSLDPETYEQYF.

The chain is built from TRBV28 and TRBJ2-1, with a possible D match to TRBD1 (6 bases). The CDR3 is 15 amino acids. The germline gives CDR1 MDHEN, CDR2 SYDVKM. V dropped 3 bases and J dropped 2 bases, with 11 bases sitting between them. CDR3 nucleotides: TGTGCCAGCAGTTTGTCAGGGGCAACCTACAATGAGCAGTTCTTC. Its translation is CASSLSGATYNEQFF.

The chain carries TRBV27 and TRBJ1-1; D may be TRBD1 (6 bases). The CDR3 has 14 residues. From germline, CDR1 is MNHEY and CDR2 SMNVEV (reference sequence). Trimming pared 8 bases from V and 1 base from J, leaving 14 bases between. The CDR3 protein is CASSRGAKNTEAFF. CDR3 sequence (DNA): TGTGCCAGCTCCAGGGGCGCGAAGAACACTGAAGCTTTCTTT.

There are a few counts of this clonotype. The rearrangement uses TRBV11-2 and TRBJ1-2, with 10 nucleotides matching TRBD1. After removal of 6 bases from V and 7 bases from J, the junction contained 11 bases not matched to a gene. This CDR3 spans 15 amino acids. The germline CDR1 and CDR2 sequences are SGHAT and FQNNGV. DNA for the CDR3: TGTGCCAGCAGTCGGCGGGACAGGGGCTTCGGTGGCTACACCTTC. As protein: CASSRRDRGFGGYTF. The variable domain in full, with the rest retrieved from reference TRBV11-2 and TRBJ1-2, is EAGVAQSPRYKIIEKRQSVAFWCNPISGHATLYWYQQILGQGPKLLIQFQNNGVVDDSQLPKDRFSAERLKGVDSTLKIQPAKLEDSAVYLCASSRRDRGFGGYTFGSGTRLTVV.

In this sample, this clonotype turned up many times. The V and J genes are TRBV7-9 and TRBJ1-4, with no clear D. CDR3 length: 14 amino acids. V lost 4 bases to trimming and J lost 0 bases, with 6 bases between them. Per the germline V gene, CDR1 is SEHNR and CDR2 is FQNEAQ (reference sequence). CDR3 region: CASSSRATNEKLFF. The DNA for the CDR3 is TGTGCCAGCAGCTCGAGGGCAACTAATGAAAAACTGTTTTTT.